The TCR beta chain under discussion was sequenced for a study of OX40 agonist ivuxolimab in advanced cancers. Study in general: Three patients responded partially, comprising one with hepatocellular carcinoma and two with cutaneous melanoma.

The V gene's germline CDR1 is SGHAT and CDR2 FQNNGV. This CDR3 comprises 13 residues. V was shortened by 1 base and J by 4 bases, with 6 bases between the two germline ends. TCRdb's copy holds only in-frame clones and misses some; the assay was immunoSEQ multiplex PCR. In the table there are about 46,000 clones, about 79% of which are singletons. Study findings and constraints: Dose levels from 0.1 to 3.0 mg/kg saw CD4+ and CD8+ blood T cells expand clonally by week 6.

The timepoints at which blood was sampled were baseline, cycle 4 day 1, and cycle 7 day 1. As concerns this clone: Its antigen is unknown.

The J gene is TRBJ2-3, the V gene TRBV11-2, with D unresolved. The sample here was CD4+ or CD8+ T cells sorted from blood, taken in a trial of the OX40 agonist ivuxolimab. The source is an adult with an advanced solid tumor such as melanoma, head and neck, liver or kidney cancer. The CDR3 nucleotides read TGTGCCAGCAGCTTAGGTCAGGCAGATACGCAGTATTTT. This gives the protein CASSLGQADTQYF.